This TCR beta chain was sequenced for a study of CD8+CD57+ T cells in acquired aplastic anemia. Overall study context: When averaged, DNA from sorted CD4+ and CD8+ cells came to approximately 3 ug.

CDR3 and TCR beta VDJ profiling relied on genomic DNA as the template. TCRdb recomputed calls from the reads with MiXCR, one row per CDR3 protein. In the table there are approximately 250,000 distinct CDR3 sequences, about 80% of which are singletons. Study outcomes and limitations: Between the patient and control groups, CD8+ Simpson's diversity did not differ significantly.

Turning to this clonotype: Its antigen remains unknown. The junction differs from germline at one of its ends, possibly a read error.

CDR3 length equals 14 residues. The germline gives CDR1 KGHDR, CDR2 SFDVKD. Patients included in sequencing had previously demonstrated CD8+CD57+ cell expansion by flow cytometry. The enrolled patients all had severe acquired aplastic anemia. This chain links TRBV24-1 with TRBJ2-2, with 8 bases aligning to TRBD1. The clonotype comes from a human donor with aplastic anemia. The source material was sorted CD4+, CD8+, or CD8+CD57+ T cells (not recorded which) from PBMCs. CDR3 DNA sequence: TGTGCCACCAGTGATGGAGACAGGGGTGGGGAGCTGCACTTT. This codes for CATSDGDRGGELHF.